This record concerns one T cell receptor (beta chain) sequence. The antigen is unknown. With template switching, a universal primer site was added, and the cDNA carried unique molecular identifiers. TCRdb ran MiXCR on the 5' RACE reads and lists one entry per CDR3 protein. The sample lists under 1 million distinct CDR3 sequences; 10% to 15% were seen once. This CDR3 spans 14 amino acids. The V gene's germline CDR1 is SQVTM and CDR2 ANQGSEA. V dropped 8 bases and J dropped 4; count of bases not matched to a gene: 7. These data belong to a study of identical twins. General study points: Beta out-of-frame twin sharing showed a weaker excess. Donors were not followed over many years; analysis was cross-sectional.

This sample was shared with a second study, whose subject was yellow fever vaccine responses in identical twins.

The sequence came from a woman aged 18-29 years in good health. The rearrangement joins TRBV29-1 to TRBJ2-1; TRBD2 matches at 11 bases. Material for sequencing was PBMCs. The CDR3 reads CSSLAGGDYNEQFF. The CDR3 coding sequence is TGCAGCTCCCTAGCGGGAGGAGATTACAATGAGCAGTTCTTC.